This T cell receptor beta chain is from a study of graft-versus-host responses after intestinal transplantation. Study background: Following induction with anti-thymocyte globulin, all recipients were given tacrolimus and steroids for two to three years.

A single count supports this clone. Its antigen is still unknown. Sequencing was performed with immunoSEQ multiplex PCR; in TCRdb, only in-frame clones are kept and a portion is missing. The table has approximately 100,000 clones, approximately 93% seen once. Whole-study results and caveats: Declines in HvG clones occurring early post-transplant were associated with peak circulating GvH clone levels. Researchers found GvH clones in recipient marrow, and some showed up first in ileum or blood.

Unmatched junction bases numbered 8, after V lost 4 bases and J lost 1 base. CDR1 and CDR2 (germline): MGHRA, YSYEKL. This CDR3 region has 16 residues. The chain employs TRBV4-1 and TRBJ2-5; TRBD2 agrees at 8 bases. The TCR originated in a human donor who received an intestinal transplant. The sample here was unstimulated CD8+ T cells sorted from spleen or lymph node cells, taken before intestinal transplant. The CDR3 nucleotides read TGCGCCAGCAGCCTAGCGCGGGGGGCCAGCCAAGAGACCCAGTACTTC. This encodes CASSLARGASQETQYF.